One sample yielded the 19 T cell receptor beta chains listed below, sequenced in a study of vaccination and CD4 T cells after COVID-19. The treatment here: approximately 10-day PBMC culture with coronavirus spike peptide pools or control peptides (ViraFEST assay). Cultured CD4+ T cells had their DNA profiled by the Oncomine TCR Beta short-read assay. TCRdb passed the PCR reads through MiXCR, listing each CDR3 protein once. In the table there are 25,000 or so distinct CDR3 sequences, around two fifths of which are singletons. The antigens of these receptors remain unknown. What was sequenced was CD4+ T cells from blood, cultured in vitro. The origin of the receptors is a human donor who had recovered from COVID-19.

This clonotype was counted a few times. The V gene is TRBV21-1, the J gene TRBJ1-5; the D call of TRBD1 is as the table states it, not checked on the DNA. TRBV21-1 represents a pseudogene. There are 17 residues in the CDR3. As DNA, the CDR3 is TGTGCCAGCAGCAATGGGGACAGGAGCCTTAGCAATCAGCCCCAGCATTTT. Protein sequence: CASSNGDRSLSNQPQHF.

V and J are TRBV28 and TRBJ1-1; D remains unclear. CDR1 and CDR2 (germline): MDHEN, SYDVKM. The CDR3 runs 16 residues. V dropped 5 bases and J dropped 2 bases, with 18 bases sitting between them. The CDR3 nucleotides read TGTGCCAGCAGTCCCTACCAGACAAGGAGTAACACTGAAGCTTTCTTT. It encodes CASSPYQTRSNTEAFF.

This chain connects TRBV11-3 to TRBJ1-5; the D is unclear. The CDR3 covers 13 residues. The germline V and J ends were trimmed by 1 base and 5 bases, with 6 bases remaining between them. CDR1 and CDR2 from the germline V gene are SGHNT and YENEEA. CDR3 sequence reads: CASSLGVDQPQHF. The CDR3 DNA reads TGTGCCAGCAGCTTAGGGGTGGATCAGCCCCAGCATTTT.

J is TRBJ2-6 and V is TRBV27; 7 positions agree with TRBD1. This CDR3 has 15 residues. V dropped 8 bases and J dropped 2; count of bases not matched to a gene: 6. Germline CDR1 reads MNHEY; CDR2 reads SMNVEV (reference sequence). For the CDR3, the DNA is TGTGCCAGCCGGACAGGTCAACCTGGGGCCAACGTCCTGACTTTC. Protein: CASRTGQPGANVLTF. The full variable domain, completed using reference TRBV27 and TRBJ2-6, is EAQVTQNPRYLITVTGKKLTVTCSQNMNHEYMSWYRQDPGLGLRQIYYSMNVEVTDKGDVPEGYKVSRKEKRNFPLILESPSPNQTSLYFCASRTGQPGANVLTFGAGSRLTVL.

The chain couples TRBV6-2 or TRBV6-3 to TRBJ1-2; D not resolved. CDR3 length: 15 amino acids. Germline CDR1 and CDR2: MNHEY and SVGEGT. The V end lost 3 bases, the J end lost 8 bases, and 19 bases lay between the germline ends. The CDR3 coding sequence is TGTGCCAGCAGTTATCCCGGGGTATGGGGTAACGGCTACACCTTC. Protein: CASSYPGVWGNGYTF.

V usage is TRBV11-3 and J usage is TRBJ2-7; maybe TRBD2 (6 bases). The V gene's germline CDR1 is SGHNT and CDR2 YENEEA. Trimming took 4 bases from V and 4 from J, leaving 17 bases between them. The CDR3 has 15 amino acids. CDR3 DNA: TGTGCCAGCAGCTCACCGGGGGATGGGGTTTACGAGCAGTACTTC. This encodes CASSSPGDGVYEQYF.

This rearrangement joins TRBV7-9 to TRBJ2-2, with D tentatively TRBD2 (6 bases). Germline lookup yields CDR1 SEHNR and CDR2 FQNEAQ (reference sequence). The V end lost 6 bases, the J end lost 5 bases, and 22 bases lay between the germline ends. The CDR3 consists of 17 residues. The CDR3, as DNA: TGTGCCAGCAGGCAAATAATTCTAAGGGGAGGTACCGGGGAGCTGTTTTTT. It is translated as CASRQIILRGGTGELFF.

The genes are TRBV5-5 and TRBJ2-7; D is unclear. The CDR3 contains 16 residues. Trimming left V 0 bases short and J 2 bases short, with 15 bases between. CDR1 and CDR2 from the germline V gene are SGHKS and YYEKEE (reference sequence). CDR3 region: CASSLASMGLTYEQYF. As DNA, the CDR3 is TGTGCCAGCAGCTTGGCTTCTATGGGCTTAACCTACGAGCAGTACTTC.

This clonotype has just a few counts. The rearrangement uses TRBV11-1 and TRBJ1-1; the D is unclear. V was trimmed by 3 bases and J by 0 bases, leaving 11 bases between them. This CDR3 is built from 15 residues. Germline-derived CDR1 and CDR2 are SGHAT and FQDESV (reference sequence). CDR3 sequence reads: CASSLVGFMNTEAFF. CDR3 sequence (DNA): TGTGCCAGCAGCTTGGTTGGTTTCATGAACACTGAAGCTTTCTTT.

V gene TRBV5-5 combines with J gene TRBJ2-3; a weak D match, TRBD2 (6 bases). Germline values: CDR1 SGHKS, CDR2 YYEKEE (reference sequence). This CDR3 is 16 amino acids long. V lost 1 base and J 2 bases, leaving 14 bases between the germline ends. The CDR3 DNA follows: TGTGCCAGCAGCTTGACTAGCCTGATCTTCACAGATACGCAGTATTTT. It encodes CASSLTSLIFTDTQYF.

The V gene is TRBV25-1, the J gene TRBJ2-7, with 10 bases that match TRBD2. The V gene's germline CDR1 is MGHDK and CDR2 SYGVNS. Trimming removed 5 bases from V and 2 bases from J; junction bases left unmatched: 6. The CDR3 contains 15 residues. For the CDR3, the DNA is TGTGCCAGCAGTCTAGCGGGGGCAGGAGCCTACGAGCAGTACTTC. Protein: CASSLAGAGAYEQYF.

J is TRBJ2-1 and V is TRBV6-1; the D call may be TRBD1 or TRBD2 (6 bases each). Deletions cut 7 bases from V and 1 base from J, with 14 bases between. Germline values: CDR1 MNHNS, CDR2 SASEGT. The CDR3 totals 15 residues. In nucleotides, the CDR3 is TGTGCCAGCAAATCAACGGGGGCGTCCTACAATGAGCAGTTCTTC. Protein sequence: CASKSTGASYNEQFF.

J is TRBJ2-7 and V is TRBV28; no reliable D call. CDR3 length equals 12 residues. V lost 6 bases and J lost 7, with 13 bases in between. The germline V gene has CDR1 MDHEN and CDR2 SYDVKM. The CDR3 coding sequence is TGTGCCAGCAGCCGGATCCTTGGGGAGCAGTACTTC. It encodes CASSRILGEQYF. The variable domain in full, with the rest retrieved from reference TRBV28 and TRBJ2-7, is DVKVTQSSRYLVKRTGEKVFLECVQDMDHENMFWYRQDPGLGLRLIYFSYDVKMKEKGDIPEGYSVSREKKERFSLILESASTNQTSMYLCASSRILGEQYFGPGTRLTVT.

In its sample, this clonotype was seen a few times. The chain combines TRBV5-8 with TRBJ1-1; D is undetermined. Per germline, CDR1 SGHTS and CDR2 YDEGEE. This CDR3 has 14 residues. V was cut by 4 bases and J by 0 bases, with 10 bases left in between. CDR3 region: CASSTEPMNTEAFF. The CDR3 coding sequence is TGTGCCAGCAGCACGGAACCCATGAACACTGAAGCTTTCTTT.

V usage is TRBV18 and J usage is TRBJ1-5; D call uncertain. The V gene lost 3 bases and the J gene lost 1 base, with 7 bases spanning the gap. This CDR3 contains 14 residues. CDR1 KGHSH and CDR2 LQKENI come from the germline V gene. Here the CDR3 reads CASSPLASNQPQHF. The CDR3 nucleotides read TGTGCCAGCTCACCCCTGGCCAGCAATCAGCCCCAGCATTTT.

This clonotype was counted a few times. The chain employs TRBV28 and TRBJ2-3; maybe TRBD1 (6 bases). Deletions cut 5 bases from V and 3 bases from J, with 18 bases between. Germline CDR1 reads MDHEN; CDR2 reads SYDVKM. The CDR3 sequence is 16 residues long. CDR3 protein: CASSRSGTLKTDTQYF. Written as DNA, the CDR3 is TGTGCCAGCAGTAGGTCCGGGACACTTAAAACAGATACGCAGTATTTT.

CDR3 in amino acids: CSASEAGGASFYGYTF. CDR3 in DNA: TGCAGTGCTAGCGAGGCAGGGGGCGCAAGCTTCTATGGCTACACCTTC. V is TRBV20-1 and J is TRBJ1-2; 8 positions agree with TRBD1. The length of the CDR3 is 16 residues. Per the germline V gene, CDR1 is DFQATT and CDR2 is SNEGSKA (reference sequence). Germline trimming cut 3 bases from V and 4 bases from J; bases unmatched to any gene: 13.

The chain employs TRBV20-1 and TRBJ1-5; possibly TRBD1 for D (5 bases). The germline V gene has CDR1 DFQATT and CDR2 SNEGSKA (reference sequence). The CDR3 loop spans 14 amino acids. V was clipped by 0 bases and J by 7 bases, with 13 bases between them. The CDR3 here is CSARDGAPGQPQHF. The CDR3 DNA reads TGCAGTGCTAGAGATGGGGCCCCCGGCCAGCCCCAGCATTTT.

In the case of this clonotype: An end of the junction does not agree with germline; a read error may underlie this. J is TRBJ1-1 and V is TRBV28; no definite D call. The CDR3 consists of 15 residues. Germline V lookup: CDR1 MDHEN, CDR2 SYDVKM. DNA of the CDR3: TGTGCCAGCAGTTTGGGCGGAGGGTTGAACACTGGAGCTTTCTTT. Protein product: CASSLGGGLNTGAFF.